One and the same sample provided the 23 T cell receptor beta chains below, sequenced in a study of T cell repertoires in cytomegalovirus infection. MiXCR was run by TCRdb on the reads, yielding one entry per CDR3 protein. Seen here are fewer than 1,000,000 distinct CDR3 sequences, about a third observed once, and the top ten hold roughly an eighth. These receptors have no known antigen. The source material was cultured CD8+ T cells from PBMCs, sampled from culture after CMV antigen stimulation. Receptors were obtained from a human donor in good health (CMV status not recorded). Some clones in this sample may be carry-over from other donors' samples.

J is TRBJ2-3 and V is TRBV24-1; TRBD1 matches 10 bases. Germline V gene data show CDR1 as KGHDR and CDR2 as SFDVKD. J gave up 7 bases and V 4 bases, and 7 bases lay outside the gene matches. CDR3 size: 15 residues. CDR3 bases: TGTGCCACCAGTGAGCCCGGGACAGGGGAGAATACGCAGTATTTT. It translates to CATSEPGTGENTQYF.

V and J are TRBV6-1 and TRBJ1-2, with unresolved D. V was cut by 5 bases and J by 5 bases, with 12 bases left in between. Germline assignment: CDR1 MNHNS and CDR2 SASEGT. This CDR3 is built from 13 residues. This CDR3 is CASSPPDVYGYTF. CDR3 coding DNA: TGTGCCAGCAGTCCCCCCGACGTTTATGGCTACACCTTC.

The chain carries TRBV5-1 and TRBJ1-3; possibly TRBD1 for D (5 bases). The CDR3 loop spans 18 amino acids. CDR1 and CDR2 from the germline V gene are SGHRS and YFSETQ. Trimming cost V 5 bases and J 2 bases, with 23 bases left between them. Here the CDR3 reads CASRGEPTERYPGNTIYF. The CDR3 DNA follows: TGCGCCAGCAGGGGGGAACCGACGGAGAGGTACCCTGGAAACACCATATATTTT.

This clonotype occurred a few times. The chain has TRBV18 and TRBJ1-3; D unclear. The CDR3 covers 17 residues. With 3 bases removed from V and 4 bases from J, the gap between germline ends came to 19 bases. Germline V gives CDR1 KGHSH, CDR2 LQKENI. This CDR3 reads CASSPRRLSPTGNTIYF. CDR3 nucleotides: TGTGCCAGCTCACCTCGTCGGCTAAGTCCGACGGGAAACACCATATATTTT.

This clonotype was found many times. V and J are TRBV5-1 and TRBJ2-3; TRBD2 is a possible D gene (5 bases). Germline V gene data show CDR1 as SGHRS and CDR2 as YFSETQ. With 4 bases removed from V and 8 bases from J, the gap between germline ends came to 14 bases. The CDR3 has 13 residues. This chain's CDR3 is CASSPSEEGTQYF. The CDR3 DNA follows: TGCGCCAGCAGCCCGTCGGAAGAGGGTACGCAGTATTTT. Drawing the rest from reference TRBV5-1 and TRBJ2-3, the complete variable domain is KAGVTQTPRYLIKTRGQQVTLSCSPISGHRSVSWYQQTPGQGLQFLFEYFSETQRNKGNFPGRFSGRQFSNSRSEMNVSTLELGDSALYLCASSPSEEGTQYFGPGTRLTVL.

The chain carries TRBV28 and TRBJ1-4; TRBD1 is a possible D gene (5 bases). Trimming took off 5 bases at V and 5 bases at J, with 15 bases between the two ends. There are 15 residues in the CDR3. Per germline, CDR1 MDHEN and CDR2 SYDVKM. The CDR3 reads CASSATGAQNEKLFF. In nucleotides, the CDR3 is TGTGCCAGCAGTGCCACCGGGGCCCAAAATGAAAAACTGTTTTTT. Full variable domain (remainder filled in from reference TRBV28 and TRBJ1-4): DVKVTQSSRYLVKRTGEKVFLECVQDMDHENMFWYRQDPGLGLRLIYFSYDVKMKEKGDIPEGYSVSREKKERFSLILESASTNQTSMYLCASSATGAQNEKLFFGSGTQLSVL.

The CDR3 here is CARWTGNGYTF. The CDR3 bases are TGTGCCAGATGGACAGGGAATGGCTACACCTTC. The chain has TRBV2 and TRBJ1-2; 8 bases match TRBD1. Germline V gives CDR1 SNHLY, CDR2 FYNNEI. J gave up 6 bases and V 9 bases, and 3 bases lay outside the gene matches. This CDR3 has 11 residues.

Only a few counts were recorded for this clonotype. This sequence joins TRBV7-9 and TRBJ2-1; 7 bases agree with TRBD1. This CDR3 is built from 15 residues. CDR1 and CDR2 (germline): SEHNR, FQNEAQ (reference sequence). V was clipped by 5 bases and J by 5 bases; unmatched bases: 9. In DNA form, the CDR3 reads TGTGCCAGCAGCATAAGACAGGGCGTAAACAATGAGCAGTTCTTC. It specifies CASSIRQGVNNEQFF.

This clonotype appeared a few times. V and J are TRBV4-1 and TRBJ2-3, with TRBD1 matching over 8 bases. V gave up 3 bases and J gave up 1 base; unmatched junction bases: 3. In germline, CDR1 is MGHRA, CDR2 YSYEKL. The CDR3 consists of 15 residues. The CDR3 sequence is CASSHSDRGTDTQYF. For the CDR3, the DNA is TGCGCCAGCAGCCATTCGGACAGGGGCACAGATACGCAGTATTTT.

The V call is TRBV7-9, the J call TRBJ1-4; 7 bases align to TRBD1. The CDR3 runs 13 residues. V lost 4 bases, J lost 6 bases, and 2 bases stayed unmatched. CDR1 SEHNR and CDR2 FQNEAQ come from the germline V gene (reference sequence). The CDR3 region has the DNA TGTGCCAGCAGCTCAGGGGGGGATGAAAAACTGTTTTTT. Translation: CASSSGGDEKLFF.

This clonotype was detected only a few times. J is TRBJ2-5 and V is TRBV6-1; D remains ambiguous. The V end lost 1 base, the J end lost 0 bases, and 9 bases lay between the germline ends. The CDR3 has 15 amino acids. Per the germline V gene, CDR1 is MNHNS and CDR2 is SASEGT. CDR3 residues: CASSEVLGYQETQYF. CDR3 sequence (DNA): TGTGCCAGCAGTGAAGTTCTGGGTTACCAAGAGACCCAGTACTTC.

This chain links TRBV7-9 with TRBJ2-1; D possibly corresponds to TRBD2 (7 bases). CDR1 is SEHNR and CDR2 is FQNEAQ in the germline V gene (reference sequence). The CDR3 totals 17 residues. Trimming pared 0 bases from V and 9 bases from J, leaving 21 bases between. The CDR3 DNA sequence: TGTGCCAGCAGCTTAGCGTTTGGGGCGGGGGCAAGCGGTGAGCAGTTCTTC. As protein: CASSLAFGAGASGEQFF.

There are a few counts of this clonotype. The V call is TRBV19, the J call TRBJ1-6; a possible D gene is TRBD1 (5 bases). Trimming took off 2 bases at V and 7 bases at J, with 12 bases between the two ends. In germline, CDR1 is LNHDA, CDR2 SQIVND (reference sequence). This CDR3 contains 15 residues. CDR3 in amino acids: CASSIRKGANSPLHF. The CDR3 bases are TGTGCCAGTAGTATAAGGAAAGGGGCCAATTCACCCCTCCACTTT.

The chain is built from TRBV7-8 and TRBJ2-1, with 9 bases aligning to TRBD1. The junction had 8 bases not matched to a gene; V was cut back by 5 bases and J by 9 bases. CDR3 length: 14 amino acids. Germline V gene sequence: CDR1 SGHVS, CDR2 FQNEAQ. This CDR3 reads CASSLTTGGIEQFF. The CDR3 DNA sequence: TGTGCCAGCAGCCTTACGACAGGGGGTATTGAGCAGTTCTTC.

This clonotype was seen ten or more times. DNA of the CDR3: TGTGCCATCAGTGAGATCGGGACTAGCGAGAACAATGAGCAGTTCTTC. It codes for CAISEIGTSENNEQFF. The chain is built from TRBV10-3 and TRBJ2-1; 10 positions agree with TRBD2. V lost 2 bases to trimming and J lost 5 bases; unmatched junction nucleotides: 6. The V gene's germline CDR1 is ENHRY and CDR2 SYGVKD. The CDR3 is made up of 16 amino acids.

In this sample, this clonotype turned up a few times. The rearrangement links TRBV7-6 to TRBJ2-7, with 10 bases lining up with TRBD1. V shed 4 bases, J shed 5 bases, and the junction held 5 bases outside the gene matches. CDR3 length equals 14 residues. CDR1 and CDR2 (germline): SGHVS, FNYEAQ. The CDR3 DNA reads TGTGCCAGCAGCTCCGCCGGGACAGGGGACGAGCAGTACGTC. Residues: CASSSAGTGDEQYV.

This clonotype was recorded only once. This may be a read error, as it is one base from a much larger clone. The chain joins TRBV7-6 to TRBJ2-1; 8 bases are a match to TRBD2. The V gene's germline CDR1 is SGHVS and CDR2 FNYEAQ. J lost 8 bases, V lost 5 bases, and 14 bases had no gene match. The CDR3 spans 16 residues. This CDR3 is CASSPTLAGPVDEQFF. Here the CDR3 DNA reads TGTGCCAGCAGCCCCACCCTAGCGGGTCCTGTGGATGAGCAGTTCTTC.

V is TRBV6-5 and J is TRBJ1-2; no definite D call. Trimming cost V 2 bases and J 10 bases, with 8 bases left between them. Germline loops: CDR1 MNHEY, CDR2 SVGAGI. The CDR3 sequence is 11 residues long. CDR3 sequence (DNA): TGTGCCAGCAGTTACGATCGCTTCTACACCTTC. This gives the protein CASSYDRFYTF.

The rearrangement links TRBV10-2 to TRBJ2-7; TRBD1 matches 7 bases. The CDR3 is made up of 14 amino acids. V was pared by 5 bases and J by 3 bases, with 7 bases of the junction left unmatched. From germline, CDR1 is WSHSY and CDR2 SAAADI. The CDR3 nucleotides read TGCGCCAGCAGTTGGGACAGTAATTACTACGAGCAGTACGTC. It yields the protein CASSWDSNYYEQYV.

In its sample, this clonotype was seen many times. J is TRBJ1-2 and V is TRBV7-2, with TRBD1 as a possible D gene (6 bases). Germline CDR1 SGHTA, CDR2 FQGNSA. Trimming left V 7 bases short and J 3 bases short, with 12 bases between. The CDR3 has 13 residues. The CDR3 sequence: CASNKQGDYGYTF. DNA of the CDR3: TGTGCCAGCAATAAACAGGGTGACTATGGCTACACCTTC.

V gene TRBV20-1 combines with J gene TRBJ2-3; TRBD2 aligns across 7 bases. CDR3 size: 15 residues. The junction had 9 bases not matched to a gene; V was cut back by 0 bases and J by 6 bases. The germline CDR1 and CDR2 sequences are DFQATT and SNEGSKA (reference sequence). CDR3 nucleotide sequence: TGCAGTGCTAGAGATCGAAAGGGAGGGAGGGATACGCAGTATTTT. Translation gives CSARDRKGGRDTQYF.

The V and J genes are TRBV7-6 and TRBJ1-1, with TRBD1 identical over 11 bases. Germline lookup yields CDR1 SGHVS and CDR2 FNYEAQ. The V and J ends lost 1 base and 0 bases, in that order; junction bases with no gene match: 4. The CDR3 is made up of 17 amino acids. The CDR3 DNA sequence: TGTGCCAGCAGCTTAGTCAGGACAGGGGGCTTGAACACTGAAGCTTTCTTT. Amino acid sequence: CASSLVRTGGLNTEAFF.

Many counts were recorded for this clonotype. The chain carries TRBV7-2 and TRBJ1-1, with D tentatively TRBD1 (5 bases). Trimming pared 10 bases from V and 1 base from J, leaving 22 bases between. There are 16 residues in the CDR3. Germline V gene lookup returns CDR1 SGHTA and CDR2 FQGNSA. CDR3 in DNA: TGTGCCACCAAGCCCTTATGGGGGGTAGGGAACACTGAAGCTTTCTTT. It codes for CATKPLWGVGNTEAFF.